A single sample gave rise to the 23 T cell receptor beta chains below, sequenced in a study of long-term antiretroviral therapy in people with HIV. The libraries were made with immunoSEQ v3.0 at survey level. Generated by immunoSEQ multiplex PCR, the TCRdb table keeps only in-frame clones and is missing some. The data contain some 27,000 clones, about four fifths of them singletons. Sequenced material: unsorted PBMCs, taken 0.4 years after starting antiretroviral therapy. The receptors here all came from a young man with HIV.

The chain employs TRBV2 and TRBJ1-1; no reliable D call. Between the trimmed V and J ends, which lost 11 bases and 0 bases, there was a span of 16 bases. The CDR3 contains 14 residues. Germline CDR1 and CDR2: SNHLY and FYNNEI. This CDR3 is CARSVPTMNTEAFF. In DNA form, the CDR3 reads TGTGCCCGATCGGTACCGACAATGAACACTGAAGCTTTCTTT.

The chain employs TRBV10-1 and TRBJ2-3; D is ambiguous. Germline V gene lookup returns CDR1 WNHNN and CDR2 SYGVQD (reference sequence). The V end was cut by 3 bases, the J end by 3 bases, with 4 bases between. CDR3 length: 12 amino acids. CDR3 DNA: TGCGCCAGCAGTGAACAAACAGATACGCAGTATTTT. Translated, it gives CASSEQTDTQYF.

J is TRBJ2-2 and V is TRBV13; 7 positions match TRBD1. Per germline, CDR1 PRHDT and CDR2 FYEKMQ (reference sequence). Germline trimming cut 5 bases from V and 6 bases from J; bases unmatched to any gene: 9. The CDR3 consists of 15 residues. CDR3 sequence (DNA): TGTGCCAGCAGCGTCGGGACAGTAGGTGCCGGGGAGCTGTTTTTT. Its protein product is CASSVGTVGAGELFF.

This chain uses TRBV9 with TRBJ2-1, with a possible D match to TRBD2 (6 bases). This CDR3 region has 19 residues. Trimming removed 0 bases at V and 7 bases at J, with 26 bases between. CDR1 and CDR2 from the germline V gene are SGDLS and YYNGEE. Here the CDR3 reads CASSVVSPQSSVGRNEQFF. The CDR3 region has the DNA TGTGCCAGCAGCGTAGTATCCCCCCAATCTAGCGTTGGCAGGAATGAGCAGTTCTTC.

V and J are TRBV7-6 and TRBJ1-1; the D is unclear. Trimming stripped 2 bases from V and 1 base from J, with 11 bases between. Germline V gives CDR1 SGHVS, CDR2 FNYEAQ. CDR3 length equals 15 residues. The CDR3 DNA reads TGTGCCAGCAGCTTACCCACCGAGAGGAACACTGAAGCTTTCTTT. Protein sequence: CASSLPTERNTEAFF.

DNA for the CDR3: TGTGCCAGTAGTTTCCCAGCTGGTGAGCAGTTCTTC. As protein: CASSFPAGEQFF. This chain uses TRBV19 with TRBJ2-1; D is uncertain. V was trimmed by 5 bases and J by 9 bases, leaving 11 bases between them. This CDR3 is built from 12 residues. CDR1 LNHDA and CDR2 SQIVND come from the germline V gene (reference sequence).

The rearrangement links TRBV6-6 to TRBJ1-4; perhaps TRBD1 as D (5 bases). Trimming pared 8 bases from V and 7 bases from J, leaving 14 bases between. The CDR3 covers 13 residues. Germline V lookup: CDR1 MNHNY, CDR2 SVGAGI (reference sequence). CDR3 in amino acids: CASGAGFSEKLFF. The CDR3 nucleotides read TGTGCCAGCGGAGCAGGGTTTAGTGAAAAACTGTTTTTT.

The chain employs TRBV14 and TRBJ1-1, with D perhaps matching TRBD1 (5 bases). This CDR3 spans 18 amino acids. From germline, CDR1 is SGHDN and CDR2 FVKESK. The V gene lost 6 bases and the J gene lost 0 bases, with 23 bases spanning the gap. For the CDR3, the DNA is TGTGCCAGCAGTCATTTTGAGCCCCCAGGGAGACTGAACACTGAAGCTTTCTTT. Protein product: CASSHFEPPGRLNTEAFF.

This clone was detected a few times. The rearrangement joins TRBV27 to TRBJ1-6, with 9 positions matching TRBD1. CDR1 and CDR2 from the germline V gene are MNHEY and SMNVEV (reference sequence). The ends lost 6 bases at V and 6 bases at J; junction bases unmatched: 6. CDR3 length: 15 amino acids. Here the CDR3 reads CASRQGQGPNSPLHF. The CDR3, as DNA: TGTGCCAGCAGGCAGGGACAGGGCCCTAATTCACCCCTCCACTTT.

The chain combines TRBV6-5 with TRBJ2-7; D ambiguous. V lost 0 bases to trimming and J lost 2 bases, with 8 bases between them. From germline, CDR1 is MNHEY and CDR2 SVGAGI. This CDR3 has 14 amino acids. The CDR3 is CASSYSPAPYEQYF. CDR3 bases: TGTGCCAGCAGTTACTCGCCTGCACCCTACGAGCAGTACTTC.

V usage is TRBV7-2 and J usage is TRBJ1-5; D not certain. This CDR3 is built from 14 residues. Germline V gene lookup returns CDR1 SGHTA and CDR2 FQGNSA. V was cut by 4 bases and J by 2 bases, with 9 bases left in between. The CDR3 nucleotides are TGTGCCAGCAGCTCCGGCGGAGGCAATCAGCCCCAGCATTTT. The encoded protein is CASSSGGGNQPQHF.

The V and J genes are TRBV7-2 and TRBJ2-3, with TRBD2 identical over 11 bases. The CDR3 spans 17 residues. The J segment lost 1 base and the V segment lost 3 bases, leaving 6 bases of the junction unmatched. CDR1 is SGHTA and CDR2 is FQGNSA in the germline V gene. The CDR3 nucleotides read TGTGCCAGCAGCTTTTCTATTAGCGGGGGGGGCACAGATACGCAGTATTTT. It yields the protein CASSFSISGGGTDTQYF.

The CDR3 reads CASSPGTGTWTYEQYF. The CDR3 coding sequence is TGTGCCAGCAGTCCCGGGACAGGGACATGGACCTACGAGCAGTACTTC. The chain couples TRBV27 to TRBJ2-7, with TRBD1 matching 9 bases. With V trimmed by 5 bases and J by 2 bases, 10 bases remained unmatched. Per germline, CDR1 MNHEY and CDR2 SMNVEV (reference sequence). CDR3 length: 16 residues.

J is TRBJ1-5 and V is TRBV27, with no clear D. V shed 3 bases and J shed 4 bases, with 10 bases lying between them. The CDR3 is 14 residues long. Germline V gene lookup returns CDR1 MNHEY and CDR2 SMNVEV (reference sequence). CDR3 loop: CASSFGTENQPQHF. CDR3 coding DNA: TGTGCCAGCAGTTTCGGCACAGAGAATCAGCCCCAGCATTTT.

CDR3 loop: CASSQVWRDRGFNEKLFF. In DNA form, the CDR3 reads TGCGCCAGCAGCCAAGTCTGGAGGGACCGTGGCTTTAATGAAAAACTGTTTTTT. V and J are TRBV4-1 and TRBJ1-4; D is perhaps TRBD1 (5 bases). V was shortened by 1 base and J by 4 bases, with 19 bases between the two germline ends. CDR1 and CDR2 from the germline V gene are MGHRA and YSYEKL. CDR3 length: 18 amino acids.

V is TRBV6-5 and J is TRBJ2-7; D possibly corresponds to TRBD1 (6 bases). CDR1 and CDR2 (germline): MNHEY, SVGAGI. Trimming removed 5 bases from V and 0 bases from J, with 14 bases in between. The CDR3 loop spans 15 amino acids. The CDR3 protein is CASSRRGGHSYEQYF. CDR3 in DNA: TGTGCCAGCAGTCGCCGTGGGGGCCACTCCTACGAGCAGTACTTC.

The chain is built from TRBV13 and TRBJ2-1; tentatively, D is TRBD1 or TRBD2 (6 bases each). Trimming took off 5 bases at V and 4 bases at J, with 9 bases between the two ends. Germline V gene sequence: CDR1 PRHDT, CDR2 FYEKMQ (reference sequence). The CDR3 has 13 amino acids. The CDR3 loop is CASSKGGYNEQFF. As DNA, the CDR3 is TGTGCCAGCAGCAAGGGGGGATACAATGAGCAGTTCTTC.

The rearrangement uses TRBV9 and TRBJ2-2; maybe TRBD2 (7 bases). The CDR3 sequence is 16 residues long. Germline values: CDR1 SGDLS, CDR2 YYNGEE. V was trimmed by 6 bases and J by 7 bases, leaving 22 bases between them. The CDR3 nucleotides read TGTGCCAGCACCGCTAGGGGGAGGGGAAATGTCGGGGAGCTGTTTTTT. Its protein is CASTARGRGNVGELFF.

The chain couples TRBV28 to TRBJ1-5; 7 bases line up with TRBD1. Germline V gene lookup returns CDR1 MDHEN and CDR2 SYDVKM. Trimming at V came to 4 bases and at J to 5 bases, leaving 5 bases not matched to a gene. This CDR3 is 14 amino acids long. The CDR3: CASSSRQGDQPQHF. The CDR3 nucleotides are TGTGCCAGCAGTTCGCGACAGGGCGATCAGCCCCAGCATTTT.

V gene TRBV11-1 combines with J gene TRBJ2-1; D call uncertain. Germline V gene sequence: CDR1 SGHAT, CDR2 FQDESV (reference sequence). The V gene lost 3 bases and the J gene lost 5 bases, with 5 bases spanning the gap. The CDR3 consists of 12 residues. The DNA of the CDR3 is TGTGCCAGCAGCTTGCCAAACAATGAGCAGTTCTTC. The encoded protein is CASSLPNNEQFF.

This chain uses TRBV11-2 with TRBJ1-4; TRBD1 matches 8 bases. Germline lookup yields CDR1 SGHAT and CDR2 FQNNGV. CDR3 size: 15 residues. V gave up 4 bases and J gave up 5 bases; unmatched junction bases: 6. This CDR3 is CASSSRTGRNEKLFF. The CDR3, as DNA: TGTGCCAGCAGCTCGCGGACAGGGCGCAATGAAAAACTGTTTTTT.

The gene calls are TRBV7-8 and TRBJ2-3; 9 bases match TRBD1. CDR1 and CDR2 from the germline V gene are SGHVS and FQNEAQ. V was clipped by 3 bases and J by 3 bases; unmatched bases: 7. CDR3 length: 16 residues. The CDR3 sequence is CASSFSGTGWTDTQYF. CDR3 sequence (DNA): TGTGCCAGCAGCTTCAGCGGGACAGGGTGGACAGATACGCAGTATTTT.

J is TRBJ1-1 and V is TRBV19; possibly TRBD1 for D (5 bases). The CDR3 loop spans 13 amino acids. Trimming stripped 6 bases from V and 1 base from J, with 9 bases between. Per germline, CDR1 LNHDA and CDR2 SQIVND (reference sequence). The CDR3: CASSGGANTEAFF. The CDR3 nucleotides are TGTGCCAGTAGCGGAGGGGCGAACACTGAAGCTTTCTTT.